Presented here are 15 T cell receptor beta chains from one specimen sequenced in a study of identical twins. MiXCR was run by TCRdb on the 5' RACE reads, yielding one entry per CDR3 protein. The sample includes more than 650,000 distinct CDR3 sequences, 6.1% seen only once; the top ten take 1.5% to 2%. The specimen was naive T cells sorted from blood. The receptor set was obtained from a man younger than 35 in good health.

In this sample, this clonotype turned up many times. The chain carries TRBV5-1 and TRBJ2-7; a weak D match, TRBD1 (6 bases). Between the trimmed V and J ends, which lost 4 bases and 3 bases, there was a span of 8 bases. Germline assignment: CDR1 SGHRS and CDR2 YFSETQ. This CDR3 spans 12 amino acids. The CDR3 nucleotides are TGCGCCAGCAGCATGGACAGCTACGAGCAGTACTTC. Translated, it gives CASSMDSYEQYF.

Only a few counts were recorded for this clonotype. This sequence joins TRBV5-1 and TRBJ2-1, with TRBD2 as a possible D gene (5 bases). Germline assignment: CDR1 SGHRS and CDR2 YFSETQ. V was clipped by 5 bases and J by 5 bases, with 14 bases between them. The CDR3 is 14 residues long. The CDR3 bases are TGCGCCAGCAGGATAGGCGGGCTAAACAATGAGCAGTTCTTC. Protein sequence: CASRIGGLNNEQFF.

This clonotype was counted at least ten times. The CDR3, as DNA: TGTGCCAGCCGCCTAGCGGCCCCCGGGTCGCAGTATTTT. It is translated as CASRLAAPGSQYF. The chain is built from TRBV12-3 or TRBV12-4 and TRBJ2-3, with 7 bases lining up with TRBD2. The V and J ends lost 8 bases and 10 bases, in that order; junction bases with no gene match: 12. CDR3 length equals 13 residues.

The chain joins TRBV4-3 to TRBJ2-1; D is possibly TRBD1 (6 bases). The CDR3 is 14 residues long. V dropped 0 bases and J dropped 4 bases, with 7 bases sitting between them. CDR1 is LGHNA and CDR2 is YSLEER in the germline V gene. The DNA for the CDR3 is TGCGCCAGCAGCCAAGACGACAGGTACAATGAGCAGTTCTTC. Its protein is CASSQDDRYNEQFF.

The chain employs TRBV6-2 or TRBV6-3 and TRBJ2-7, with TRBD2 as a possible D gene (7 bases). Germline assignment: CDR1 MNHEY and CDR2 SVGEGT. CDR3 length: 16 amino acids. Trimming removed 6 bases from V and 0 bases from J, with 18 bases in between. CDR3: CASSHSGTSFSYEQYF. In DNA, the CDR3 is TGTGCCAGCAGCCACAGCGGGACATCCTTCTCCTACGAGCAGTACTTC.

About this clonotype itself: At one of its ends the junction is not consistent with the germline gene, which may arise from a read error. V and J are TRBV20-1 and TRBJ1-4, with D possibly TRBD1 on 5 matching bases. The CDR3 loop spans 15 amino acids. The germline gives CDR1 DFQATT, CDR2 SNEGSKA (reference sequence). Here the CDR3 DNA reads TGCAGTCCTAGGGGAGAACACTCAACTAATGAAAAACTGTTTTTT. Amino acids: CSPRGEHSTNEKLFF.

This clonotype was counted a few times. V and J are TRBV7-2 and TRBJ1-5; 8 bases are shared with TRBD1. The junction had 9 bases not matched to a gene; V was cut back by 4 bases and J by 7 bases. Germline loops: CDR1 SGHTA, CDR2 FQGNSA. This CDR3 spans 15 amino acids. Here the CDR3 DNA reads TGTGCCAGCAGCTCATACCTAACAGGGGGACAGCCCCAGCATTTT. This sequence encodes CASSSYLTGGQPQHF.

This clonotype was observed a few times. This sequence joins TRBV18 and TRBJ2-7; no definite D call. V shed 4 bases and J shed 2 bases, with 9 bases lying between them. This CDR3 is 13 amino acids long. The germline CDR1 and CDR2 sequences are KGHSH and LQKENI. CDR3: CASSLRQTYEQYV. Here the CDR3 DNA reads TGTGCCAGCTCACTGAGGCAGACCTACGAGCAGTACGTC.

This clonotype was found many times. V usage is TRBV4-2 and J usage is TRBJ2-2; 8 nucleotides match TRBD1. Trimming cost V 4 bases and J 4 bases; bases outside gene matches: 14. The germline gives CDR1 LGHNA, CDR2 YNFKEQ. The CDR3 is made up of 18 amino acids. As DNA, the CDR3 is TGTGCCAGCAGCCCAACTTCGACAGGGGATGTAAGCACCGGGGAGCTGTTTTTT. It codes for CASSPTSTGDVSTGELFF.

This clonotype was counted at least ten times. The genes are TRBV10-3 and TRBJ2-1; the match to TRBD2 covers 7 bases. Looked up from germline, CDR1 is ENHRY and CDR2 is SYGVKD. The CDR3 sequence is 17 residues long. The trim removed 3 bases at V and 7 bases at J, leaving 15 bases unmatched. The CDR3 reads CAISELRPGGSQNEQFF. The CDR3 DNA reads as TGTGCCATCAGTGAACTTCGCCCTGGCGGGAGTCAAAATGAGCAGTTCTTC.

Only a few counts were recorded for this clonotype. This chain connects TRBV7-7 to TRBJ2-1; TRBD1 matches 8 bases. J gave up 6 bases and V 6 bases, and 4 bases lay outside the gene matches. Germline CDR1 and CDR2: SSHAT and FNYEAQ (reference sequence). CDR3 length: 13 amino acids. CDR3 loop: CASSNDRGNEQFF. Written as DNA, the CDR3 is TGTGCCAGCAGTAACGACAGGGGCAATGAGCAGTTCTTC.

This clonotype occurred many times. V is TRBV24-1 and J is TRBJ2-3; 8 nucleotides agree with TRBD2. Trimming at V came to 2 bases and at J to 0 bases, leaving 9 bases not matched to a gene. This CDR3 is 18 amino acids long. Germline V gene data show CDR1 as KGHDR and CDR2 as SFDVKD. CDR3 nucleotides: TGTGCCACCAGTGATTCCAGACCCTCTAGCGGGAGCACAGATACGCAGTATTTT. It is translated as CATSDSRPSSGSTDTQYF.

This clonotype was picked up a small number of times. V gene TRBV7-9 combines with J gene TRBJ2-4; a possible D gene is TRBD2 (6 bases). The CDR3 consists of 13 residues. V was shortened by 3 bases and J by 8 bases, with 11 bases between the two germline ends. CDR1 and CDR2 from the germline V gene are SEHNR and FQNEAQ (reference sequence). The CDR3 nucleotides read TGTGCCAGCAGCTTCCGGGAGTGGGACATTCAGTACTTC. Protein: CASSFREWDIQYF.

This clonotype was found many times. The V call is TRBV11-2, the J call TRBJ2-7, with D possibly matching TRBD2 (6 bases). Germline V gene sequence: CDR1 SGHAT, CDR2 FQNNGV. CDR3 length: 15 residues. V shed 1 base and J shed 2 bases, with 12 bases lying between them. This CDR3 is CASSLAGVGTYEQYV. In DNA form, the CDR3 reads TGTGCCAGCAGCTTAGCGGGAGTAGGGACCTACGAGCAGTACGTC.

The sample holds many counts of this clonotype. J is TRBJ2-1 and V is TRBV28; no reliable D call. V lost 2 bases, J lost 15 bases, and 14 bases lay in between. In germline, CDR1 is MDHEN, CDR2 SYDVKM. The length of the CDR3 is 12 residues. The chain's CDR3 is CASSLKGYTPFF. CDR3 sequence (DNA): TGTGCCAGCAGTTTAAAGGGATATACTCCGTTCTTC.